Each of the 9 T cell receptor beta chains below was sequenced from the same sample in a study of immune heterogeneity within non-small cell lung tumors. Template came from bulk tumor genomic DNA, at about 650 ng per sample. Every primary tumor yielded several biopsies, spaced far apart, that were taken during surgery. Curative surgical treatment was performed in patients who had newly diagnosed, untreated non-small cell lung cancer. The TCR beta CDR3 region was amplified by multiplex PCR employing 32 V and 13 J primers. Using its own MiXCR run on the multiplex PCR reads, TCRdb lists one record per CDR3 protein. The sample holds around 15,000 distinct CDR3 sequences, 28% seen once. Sample: lung tumor tissue. Receptors were obtained from a man aged 35 to 55 with non-small cell lung cancer.

This clonotype was seen many times. The chain employs TRBV6-2 or TRBV6-3 and TRBJ2-1; 12 positions match TRBD1. The CDR3 is made up of 15 amino acids. Germline trimming cut 4 bases from V and 8 bases from J; bases unmatched to any gene: 6. CDR1 MNHEY and CDR2 SVGEGT come from the germline V gene. The CDR3 sequence: CASSSPGTGGYEQFF. DNA for the CDR3: TGTGCCAGCAGTTCACCCGGGACAGGGGGCTATGAGCAGTTCTTC.

The chain joins TRBV25-1 to TRBJ1-4, with D possibly TRBD1 on 5 matching bases. The CDR3 has 15 amino acids. Trimming pared 4 bases from V and 4 bases from J, leaving 13 bases between. From germline, CDR1 is MGHDK and CDR2 SYGVNS. CDR3 residues: CASSVPRGFNEKLFF. The CDR3 DNA reads TGTGCCAGCAGTGTGCCTCGGGGGTTTAATGAAAAACTGTTTTTT.

Sample share makes this clonotype medium-sized (0.01 to 0.1%). This chain connects TRBV5-1 to TRBJ2-7; D call uncertain. The germline gives CDR1 SGHRS, CDR2 YFSETQ. Trimming shortened V by 5 bases and J by 2 bases, and 8 bases separated the two germline ends. The CDR3 contains 12 residues. The CDR3 sequence is CASRGLTYEQYF. CDR3 bases: TGCGCCAGCAGGGGGTTAACCTACGAGCAGTACTTC.

The sample holds one count of this clonotype. A much larger clone is a single base away; this may be a read error. The CDR3 loop is CASSLRGQNSALHF. CDR3 nucleotides: TGTGCCAGCAGTCTTCGGGGGCAAAATTCAGCCCTCCACTTT. The rearrangement uses TRBV27 and TRBJ1-6; possibly TRBD1 for D (6 bases). This CDR3 comprises 14 residues. Germline CDR1 and CDR2: MNHEY and SMNVEV (reference sequence).

This clonotype is classed as medium-sized. The V and J genes are TRBV6-1 and TRBJ1-5; D uncertain. This CDR3 spans 16 amino acids. The germline CDR1 and CDR2 sequences are MNHNS and SASEGT. Trimming took off 5 bases at V and 3 bases at J, with 17 bases between the two ends. CDR3 nucleotides: TGTGCCAGCAGTCAATTAAGTGGTAGGTCCAATCAGCCCCAGCATTTT. Its protein is CASSQLSGRSNQPQHF.

By sample share, this clonotype is medium-sized (0.01 to 0.1%). V and J are TRBV11-2 and TRBJ2-7; D tentatively reads TRBD1 or TRBD2 (5 bases each). CDR1 is SGHAT, CDR2 FQNNGV, per germline. V was pared by 1 base and J by 3 bases, with 19 bases between. The CDR3 runs 17 residues. CDR3 sequence (DNA): TGTGCCAGCAGCTTAGTTGGGGCCGGGACGGGGAACTACGAGCAGTACTTC. This gives the protein CASSLVGAGTGNYEQYF.

This clonotype was detected a few times. The chain combines TRBV10-2 with TRBJ2-3, with TRBD2 as a possible D gene (6 bases). The V and J ends lost 5 bases and 3 bases respectively, with 18 bases between them. The CDR3 has 16 amino acids. Germline CDR1 WSHSY, CDR2 SAAADI. In nucleotides, the CDR3 is TGCGCCAGCAGTTTTAGACTAGAGGACATTACAGATACGCAGTATTTT. Its translation: CASSFRLEDITDTQYF.

This clonotype is judged medium-sized. The J gene is TRBJ2-7, the V gene TRBV28; 8 bases are shared with TRBD2. Germline values: CDR1 MDHEN, CDR2 SYDVKM. The CDR3 covers 12 residues. Trimming at V came to 5 bases and at J to 6 bases, leaving 3 bases not matched to a gene. The CDR3 loop is CASSGAGVEQYF. The CDR3, as DNA: TGTGCCAGCAGTGGAGCGGGAGTCGAGCAGTACTTC.

In this sample, this clonotype turned up many times. This chain connects TRBV19 to TRBJ2-1, with 9 bases matching TRBD2. V lost 3 bases and J lost 7; bases outside the gene matches: 16. CDR1 LNHDA and CDR2 SQIVND come from the germline V gene (reference sequence). This CDR3 is 18 amino acids long. The CDR3 region is CASSIGRLAGNGRNEQFF. CDR3 sequence (DNA): TGTGCCAGTAGTATTGGTCGGCTAGCGGGAAACGGACGGAATGAGCAGTTCTTC.